This TCR beta chain was obtained from a study of control samples from healthy donors and cancer patients. The method was immunoSEQ multiplex PCR; TCRdb's version includes in-frame clones alone and lacks a portion of them. The sample has about 77,000 clones, roughly 92% seen once. This CDR3 spans 15 amino acids. Trimming pared 1 base from V and 5 bases from J, leaving 12 bases between. The V gene's germline CDR1 is WNHNN and CDR2 SYGVQD (reference sequence). V gene TRBV10-1 combines with J gene TRBJ2-1; no clear D gene. Sequenced: blood. The sequence was collected from a woman in her sixties in good health. The DNA for the CDR3 is TGCGCCAGCAGTGAGTATGGAATAGGCCACAATGAGCAGTTCTTC. It codes for CASSEYGIGHNEQFF.